Listed here are 20 T cell receptor beta chains from one sample, sequenced in a study of blood T cell repertoires in COVID-19. Clones were read by immunoSEQ multiplex PCR, and TCRdb kept only the in-frame ones, dropping some. Among 200,000 to 300,000 clones listed, about 83% were seen once. The sequencing input was peripheral blood. These receptors originate from a human donor in a cohort sampled during active COVID-19.

The rearrangement uses TRBV5-8 and TRBJ2-5; 7 bases line up with TRBD1. V lost 6 bases, J lost 4 bases, and 9 bases stayed unmatched. Germline CDR1 SGHTS, CDR2 YDEGEE. The CDR3 is made up of 14 amino acids. The CDR3 loop reads CASTGQAQGETQYF. CDR3 bases: TGTGCCAGCACCGGACAGGCGCAAGGAGAGACCCAGTACTTC.

The J gene is TRBJ2-5, the V gene TRBV5-1, with 7 bases lining up with TRBD2. This CDR3 spans 16 amino acids. Losses at the gene ends were 3 bases for V and 6 bases for J; bases not matched to a gene: 14. Germline V gene data show CDR1 as SGHRS and CDR2 as YFSETQ. CDR3 coding DNA: TGCGCCAGCAGCTCCCCCCTACCGGGGGGTGGGAAGACCCAGTACTTC. The encoded protein is CASSSPLPGGGKTQYF. The full variable domain, its missing parts supplied by reference TRBV5-1 and TRBJ2-5, is KAGVTQTPRYLIKTRGQQVTLSCSPISGHRSVSWYQQTPGQGLQFLFEYFSETQRNKGNFPGRFSGRQFSNSRSEMNVSTLELGDSALYLCASSSPLPGGGKTQYFGPGTRLLVL.

A single count supports this clone. The chain joins TRBV12-5 to TRBJ1-5, with D possibly TRBD1 on 5 matching bases. Germline V gene data show CDR1 as LGHNT and CDR2 as FRNRAP. Trimming took 9 bases from V and 4 from J, leaving 16 bases between them. The CDR3 totals 14 residues. CDR3 in amino acids: CASKSGAGNQPQHF. The CDR3 DNA reads TGTGCTAGCAAGTCTGGGGCTGGGAATCAGCCCCAGCATTTT.

This clone was recorded only once. This chain uses TRBV11-2 with TRBJ1-3; D not resolved. V lost 5 bases and J lost 0, with 14 bases in between. The CDR3 contains 16 residues. The germline V gene encodes CDR1 SGHAT and CDR2 FQNNGV. As DNA, the CDR3 is TGTGCCAGCAGCCTCTCGGGTCCTAGCTCTGGAAACACCATATATTTT. Amino acid sequence: CASSLSGPSSGNTIYF.

This clone was recorded only once. CDR3 nucleotides: TGTGCCAGCAGTCTTTTTCAGGGAACCGGGGAGCTGTTTTTT. Protein: CASSLFQGTGELFF. The chain joins TRBV14 to TRBJ2-2; D is perhaps TRBD1 (5 bases). The CDR3 sequence is 14 residues long. CDR1 is SGHDN and CDR2 is FVKESK in the germline V gene. The V end lost 6 bases, the J end lost 5 bases, and 13 bases lay between the germline ends.

This clone was counted a single time. The chain employs TRBV7-9 and TRBJ2-3; tentatively, D is TRBD1 (6 bases). In germline, CDR1 is SEHNR, CDR2 FQNEAQ (reference sequence). The CDR3 is 14 amino acids. V gave up 1 base and J gave up 3 bases, with 8 bases separating them. DNA of the CDR3: TGTGCCAGCAGCTTAGTAACAGGGACAGATACGCAGTATTTT. Translation gives CASSLVTGTDTQYF.

This sequence joins TRBV7-2 and TRBJ2-7, with D possibly TRBD2 on 7 matching bases. The CDR3 spans 15 residues. The germline V gene has CDR1 SGHTA and CDR2 FQGNSA. Trimming shortened V by 0 bases and J by 4 bases, and 13 bases separated the two germline ends. The CDR3 loop reads CASSLAAGEGYEQYF. The CDR3 DNA is TGTGCCAGCAGCTTAGCGGCAGGGGAGGGGTACGAGCAGTACTTC.

The V call is TRBV13, the J call TRBJ2-1, with D possibly TRBD2 on 6 matching bases. The CDR3 is made up of 19 amino acids. CDR1 and CDR2 from the germline V gene are PRHDT and FYEKMQ (reference sequence). V lost 1 base and J lost 8, with 27 bases in between. Written as DNA, the CDR3 is TGTGCCAGCAGCTTAGTAGATTGGTCTAGCGCCCGGAGATGGGATGAGCAGTTCTTC. The encoded protein is CASSLVDWSSARRWDEQFF. The full variable domain, with the rest looked up from reference TRBV13 and TRBJ2-1, is AAGVIQSPRHLIKEKRETATLKCYPIPRHDTVYWYQQGPGQDPQFLISFYEKMQSDKGSIPDRFSAQQFSDYHSELNMSSLELGDSALYFCASSLVDWSSARRWDEQFFGPGTRLTVL.

V and J are TRBV23-1 and TRBJ1-5; 8 bases map to TRBD1. TRBV23-1 is known as an ORF, though its function is uncertain. With V trimmed by 2 bases and J by 3 bases, 3 bases remained unmatched. The CDR3 contains 15 residues. CDR3 sequence: CASSQRQGHNQPQHF. The CDR3 nucleotides are TGCGCCAGCAGTCAAAGACAGGGGCACAATCAGCCCCAGCATTTT.

This chain links TRBV3-1 (or the pseudogene TRBV3-2) with TRBJ2-3, with 9 bases that match TRBD2. V shed 3 bases and J 4 bases; nucleotides not matched to a gene: 8. The CDR3 totals 16 residues. Germline V CDR1 and CDR2: LGHDT, YNNKEL (reference sequence). CDR3 sequence (DNA): TGTGCCAGCAGCCACGGGCCCAAGCGGGAGGCAGATACGCAGTATTTT. This gives the protein CASSHGPKREADTQYF.

The rearrangement joins TRBV19 to TRBJ1-6; a weak D match, TRBD1 (6 bases). CDR1 LNHDA and CDR2 SQIVND come from the germline V gene (reference sequence). The length of the CDR3 is 19 residues. The V end lost 3 bases, the J end lost 0 bases, and 18 bases lay between the germline ends. CDR3 loop: CASSIHRVDDSSYNSPLHF. In DNA form, the CDR3 reads TGTGCCAGTAGTATCCACAGGGTGGATGATAGCTCCTATAATTCACCCCTCCACTTT.

The gene calls are TRBV30 and TRBJ1-1; no reliable D call. The ends were cut back, 3 bases at V and 0 bases at J, with 8 bases in the middle. The germline V gene encodes CDR1 GTSNPN and CDR2 SVGIG (reference sequence). The CDR3 has 13 residues. CDR3: CAWSRSVNTEAFF. As DNA, the CDR3 is TGTGCCTGGAGCCGGAGTGTGAACACTGAAGCTTTCTTT. Full variable domain (missing parts from reference TRBV30 and TRBJ1-1): SQTIHQWPATLVQPVGSPLSLECTVEGTSNPNLYWYRQAAGRGLQLLFYSVGIGQISSEVPQNLSASRPQDRQFILSSKKLLLSDSGFYLCAWSRSVNTEAFFGQGTRLTVV.

The chain uses TRBV18 and TRBJ2-3; TRBD2 aligns across 11 bases. The CDR3 has 16 residues. After removal of 3 bases from V and 3 bases from J, the junction contained 5 bases not matched to a gene. Germline CDR1 and CDR2: KGHSH and LQKENI. For the CDR3, the DNA is TGTGCCAGCTCACCGGGACTAGCGGTGGGGACAGATACGCAGTATTTT. Protein product: CASSPGLAVGTDTQYF.

V gene TRBV27 combines with J gene TRBJ1-6, with 8 bases lining up with TRBD1. Germline CDR1 and CDR2: MNHEY and SMNVEV (reference sequence). The CDR3 is made up of 14 amino acids. V was clipped by 4 bases and J by 9 bases; unmatched bases: 5. The CDR3 DNA reads as TGTGCCAGCAGTTCCCGGGACAGGAGTTCACCCCTCCACTTT. It yields the protein CASSSRDRSSPLHF.

The genes are TRBV7-9 and TRBJ2-1, with a possible D match to TRBD2 (6 bases). The germline CDR1 and CDR2 sequences are SEHNR and FQNEAQ (reference sequence). The CDR3 loop spans 16 amino acids. V was trimmed by 1 base and J by 2 bases, leaving 12 bases between them. Written as DNA, the CDR3 is TGTGCCAGCAGCTTAGAAACTGGCGGGGCCTACAATGAGCAGTTCTTC. Residues: CASSLETGGAYNEQFF.

The genes are TRBV6-2 or TRBV6-3 and TRBJ2-5, with 7 positions matching TRBD1. V lost 2 bases, J lost 3 bases, and 6 bases stayed unmatched. Per germline, CDR1 MNHEY and CDR2 SVGEGT. CDR3 length: 15 residues. This CDR3 is CASSYPRQGKETQYF. The CDR3 nucleotides read TGTGCCAGCAGTTACCCGAGACAGGGAAAAGAGACCCAGTACTTC.

The gene calls are TRBV7-6 and TRBJ1-3; weak D call: TRBD1 (6 bases). CDR1 and CDR2 (germline): SGHVS, FNYEAQ. The CDR3 sequence is 17 residues long. Trimming removed 7 bases from V and 0 bases from J, with 19 bases in between. CDR3 sequence reads: CASTGVGAQSSGNTIYF. CDR3 DNA sequence: TGTGCCAGCACCGGGGTGGGGGCTCAGAGCTCTGGAAACACCATATATTTT.

This chain uses TRBV19 with TRBJ2-7, with 7 bases lining up with TRBD1. The CDR3 consists of 15 residues. Trimming cost V 5 bases and J 6 bases; bases outside gene matches: 13. Germline lookup yields CDR1 LNHDA and CDR2 SQIVND (reference sequence). CDR3 DNA sequence: TGTGCCAGTAGTCCCTTCGGGACAGAGAAAAGCGAGCAGTACTTC. Protein sequence: CASSPFGTEKSEQYF.

This clone was counted at least ten times. The chain is built from TRBV11-2 and TRBJ1-3; D not certain. The V end lost 1 base, the J end lost 4 bases, and 8 bases lay between the germline ends. The germline CDR1 and CDR2 sequences are SGHAT and FQNNGV. The CDR3 extends over 14 amino acids. CDR3 residues: CASSLGAQGNTIYF. The CDR3 DNA is TGTGCCAGCAGCTTAGGGGCACAGGGAAACACCATATATTTT.

This sequence joins TRBV18 and TRBJ1-2, with 9 nucleotides matching TRBD1. CDR1 and CDR2 from the germline V gene are KGHSH and LQKENI. The CDR3 length is 15 residues. The ends lost 6 bases at V and 4 bases at J; junction bases unmatched: 9. CDR3 in DNA: TGTGCCAGCTCCCGCGAAACAGGGGGCGCCTATGGCTACACCTTC. Protein: CASSRETGGAYGYTF.